This entry lists 18 T cell receptor beta chains sequenced from one sample in a study of blood T cell repertoires in COVID-19 (dated by TCRdb to about 2020). Library generation was performed with the immunoSEQ multiplex PCR assay. In TCRdb, the immuneACCESS table is reduced to in-frame sequences with V and J assigned. These tables do not hold every clone; where another copy was compared, an unresolved V gene accounts for under half, and the others remain unexplained. In this sample the table shows fewer than 300,000 clones, 65% to 90% of which occur a single time. The ten largest clonotypes hold 5% to 6.5% of the sample. The sequenced sample was peripheral blood. These receptors were collected from a man aged 50-60 years with active or convalescent COVID-19.

A few counts support this clone. The J gene is TRBJ2-3, the V gene TRBV24-1, with D hard to call. V was pared by 0 bases and J by 4 bases, with 7 bases between. The CDR3 is 14 residues long. The germline gives CDR1 KGHDR, CDR2 SFDVKD. The CDR3 here is CATSDLGLSDTQYF. The DNA of the CDR3 is TGTGCCACCAGTGATTTGGGCCTGTCAGATACGCAGTATTTT.

This CDR3 is CSASLNEKLFF. CDR3 sequence (DNA): TGCAGTGCTAGCTTAAATGAAAAACTGTTTTTT. This rearrangement joins TRBV20-1 to TRBJ1-4, with no clear D. The CDR3 is 11 residues long. Per germline, CDR1 DFQATT and CDR2 SNEGSKA (reference sequence). Deletions cut 3 bases from V and 5 bases from J, with 4 bases between.

The chain employs TRBV6-5 and TRBJ2-4; 7 bases are a match to TRBD1. The junction had 10 bases not matched to a gene; V was cut back by 6 bases and J by 5 bases. The V gene's germline CDR1 is MNHEY and CDR2 SVGAGI. The CDR3 is made up of 15 amino acids. DNA for the CDR3: TGTGCCAGCAGGCGTACAGGGGTCCGTGAAAACATTCAGTACTTC. This sequence encodes CASRRTGVRENIQYF.

This chain joins TRBV4-2 and TRBJ2-2; tentatively, D is TRBD2 (6 bases). This CDR3 is built from 14 residues. The V end was cut by 1 base, the J end by 3 bases, with 6 bases between. Germline lookup yields CDR1 LGHNA and CDR2 YNFKEQ. Here the CDR3 reads CASSQGLDTGELFF. The CDR3, as DNA: TGTGCCAGCAGCCAAGGACTAGACACCGGGGAGCTGTTTTTT.

This chain links TRBV19 with TRBJ1-1, with D hard to call. CDR3 length equals 12 residues. Germline V lookup: CDR1 LNHDA, CDR2 SQIVND (reference sequence). Trimming cost V 7 bases and J 1 base, with 7 bases left between them. CDR3 amino acids: CASTFGNTEAFF. Here the CDR3 DNA reads TGTGCCAGTACCTTCGGGAACACTGAAGCTTTCTTT. The full variable domain, completed using reference TRBV19 and TRBJ1-1, is DGGITQSPKYLFRKEGQNVTLSCEQNLNHDAMYWYRQDPGQGLRLIYYSQIVNDFQKGDIAEGYSVSREKKESFPLTVTSAQKNPTAFYLCASTFGNTEAFFGQGTRLTVV.

The chain joins TRBV7-9 to TRBJ2-3; TRBD2 matches 7 bases. Germline CDR1 is SEHNR and CDR2 is FQNEAQ (reference sequence). V shed 8 bases and J 0 bases; nucleotides not matched to a gene: 8. The CDR3 length is 15 residues. The DNA of the CDR3 is TGTGCCAGCGCAAATCAGCGGGGTAGCACAGATACGCAGTATTTT. Residues: CASANQRGSTDTQYF.

V is TRBV6-2 or TRBV6-3 and J is TRBJ2-2, with 7 positions matching TRBD2. CDR3 size: 17 residues. CDR1 MNHEY and CDR2 SVGEGT come from the germline V gene. V gave up 0 bases and J gave up 3 bases; unmatched junction bases: 7. The CDR3 DNA reads TGTGCCAGCAGTTACTCCTGGGGGGGTAGAGACACCGGGGAGCTGTTTTTT. It encodes CASSYSWGGRDTGELFF.

This clone appeared a single time. The gene calls are TRBV4-1 and TRBJ2-7, with TRBD1 identical over 8 bases. The germline gives CDR1 MGHRA, CDR2 YSYEKL. This CDR3 region has 15 residues. V shed 2 bases, J shed 1 base, and the junction held 4 bases outside the gene matches. This CDR3 is CASSQNQGASYEQYF. CDR3 nucleotide sequence: TGCGCCAGCAGCCAAAATCAGGGGGCTTCCTACGAGCAGTACTTC.

About this clone: Other nucleotide sequences in the sample specify the same CDR3. The chain employs TRBV2 and TRBJ1-3; the match to TRBD1 covers 9 bases. CDR3 length: 15 residues. From germline, CDR1 is SNHLY and CDR2 FYNNEI. The J segment lost 2 bases and the V segment lost 4 bases, leaving 3 bases of the junction unmatched. The CDR3 sequence: CASSGGTGPGNTIYF. The CDR3 bases are TGTGCCAGCAGTGGGGGGACAGGGCCTGGAAACACCATATATTTT.

Comment on this clone: The sample carries other DNA sequences with the same CDR3. The V call is TRBV2, the J call TRBJ2-1; 8 positions agree with TRBD2. V lost 8 bases, J lost 1 base, and 7 bases stayed unmatched. This CDR3 comprises 15 residues. Germline assignment: CDR1 SNHLY and CDR2 FYNNEI. In DNA form, the CDR3 reads TGTGCCAGCCGGGAGGGTCAGGGGTCCTACAATGAGCAGTTCTTC. It yields the protein CASREGQGSYNEQFF. The full variable domain, in which reference TRBV2 and TRBJ2-1 provide the parts outside the CDR3, is EPEVTQTPSHQVTQMGQEVILRCVPISNHLYFYWYRQILGQKVEFLVSFYNNEISEKSEIFDDQFSVERPDGSNFTLKIRSTKLEDSAMYFCASREGQGSYNEQFFGPGTRLTVL.

The chain joins TRBV11-2 to TRBJ1-2; D might be TRBD1 (6 bases). Germline V CDR1 and CDR2: SGHAT, FQNNGV. Between the trimmed V and J ends, which lost 6 bases and 5 bases, there was a span of 13 bases. CDR3 length: 13 amino acids. The CDR3 region is CASRDSNGYGYTF. The DNA for the CDR3 is TGTGCCAGCAGGGACAGCAACGGATATGGCTACACCTTC.

V is TRBV24-1 and J is TRBJ2-3, with D tentatively TRBD2 (6 bases). The germline V gene has CDR1 KGHDR and CDR2 SFDVKD. The CDR3 runs 19 residues. V lost 2 bases to trimming and J lost 2 bases, with 22 bases between them. The CDR3 is CATSDSGYRGGMVTDTQYF. The DNA for the CDR3 is TGTGCCACCAGTGATTCCGGGTACCGTGGCGGGATGGTCACAGATACGCAGTATTTT.

There are a few counts of this clone. In DNA form, the CDR3 reads TGTGCCATCAGGGGGAGCGGGCGCACCGGGGAGCTGTTTTTT. It translates to CAIRGSGRTGELFF. The chain joins TRBV6-5 to TRBJ2-2; weak D call: TRBD1 (7 bases). CDR1 is MNHEY, CDR2 SVGAGI, per germline. The CDR3 is 14 amino acids. V was pared by 10 bases and J by 4 bases, with 16 bases between.

This clone showed up just a few times. The germline gene is not matched at one end of the junction; a read error may be the cause. The chain couples TRBV3-1 (or the pseudogene TRBV3-2) to TRBJ2-1; 8 bases are shared with TRBD2. The CDR3 covers 10 residues. Germline CDR1 reads LGHDT; CDR2 reads YNNKEL (reference sequence). The CDR3 loop is CASSHTGLVF. In nucleotides, the CDR3 is TGTGCCAGCAGCCACACGGGACTAGTCTTC.

This chain uses TRBV6-5 with TRBJ2-1; weak D call: TRBD2 (5 bases). Trimming shortened V by 5 bases and J by 15 bases, and 23 bases separated the two germline ends. Germline V gives CDR1 MNHEY, CDR2 SVGAGI. The CDR3 consists of 14 residues. DNA of the CDR3: TGTGCCAGCAGTCCTTCCTCTTTGCGTACTAGGCCGTTCTTC. Amino acids: CASSPSSLRTRPFF.

V usage is TRBV5-1 and J usage is TRBJ2-7; D perhaps matches TRBD2 (5 bases). V gave up 5 bases and J gave up 2 bases, with 11 bases separating them. Germline values: CDR1 SGHRS, CDR2 YFSETQ. CDR3 length equals 13 residues. The CDR3 DNA reads TGCGCCAGCAGGGTCCACGGGGCCTACGAGCAGTACTTC. This encodes CASRVHGAYEQYF.

This rearrangement joins TRBV27 to TRBJ2-7; D possibly corresponds to TRBD2 (7 bases). Trimming removed 2 bases at V and 4 bases at J, with 12 bases between. Germline-derived CDR1 and CDR2 are MNHEY and SMNVEV (reference sequence). The CDR3 extends over 14 amino acids. As DNA, the CDR3 is TGTGCCAGCAGTTTAGACGAGGGGGGGTACGAGCAGTACTTC. Its protein is CASSLDEGGYEQYF.

The chain joins TRBV7-9 to TRBJ1-2, with D possibly matching TRBD1 (6 bases). The CDR3 covers 14 residues. CDR1 is SEHNR and CDR2 is FQNEAQ in the germline V gene (reference sequence). Trimming pared 5 bases from V and 3 bases from J, leaving 13 bases between. CDR3 coding DNA: TGTGCCAGCAGCCGAATGAACAGGGACTATGGCTACACCTTC. It encodes CASSRMNRDYGYTF.